What follows are 17 T cell receptor gamma chains derived from one specimen sequenced in a study of Vδ1+ human thymocytes. Regarding the study as a whole: Thymic TRG and TRD repertoires appeared highly polyclonal, with Gaussian CDR3 length distributions.

Which antigens these TCRs recognize remains unknown. The template was reverse-transcribed extracted RNA. CDR3 amplicons came from multiplex PCR with pooled V-gene forward and constant-region reverse primers. TCRdb reanalyzed the multiplex PCR reads using CATT. The table includes 30,000 to 45,000 gamma-chain clones, over 20% detected once. The source material was Vdelta1+ gamma-delta thymocytes from the thymus. Sample subset: FACS-sorted CD3+ TCRalphabeta- TCRVdelta1+ TCRVdelta2- thymocytes. Every receptor here comes from a girl less than two years old who had congenital heart surgery.

This clone has only a few counts. The genes are TRGV9 and TRGJ1 or TRGJ2. Germline CDR1 GITISATS, CDR2 ISYDGTV (reference sequence). The CDR3 length is 11 residues. V dropped 5 bases and J dropped 12; count of bases not matched to a gene: 10. CDR3 loop: CALWGGNMKLF. The CDR3 coding sequence is TGTGCCTTGTGGGGAGGTAATATGAAACTCTTT.

This clone has more than one count but fewer than ten. The chain is built from TRGV4 and TRGJP2. CDR3 size: 16 residues. V shed 2 bases, J shed 3 bases, and the junction held 9 bases outside the gene matches. The germline CDR1 and CDR2 sequences are EGSTGY and YDSYTSSV. CDR3 protein: CATWDARKGSDWIKTF. CDR3 bases: TGTGCCACCTGGGATGCGAGGAAGGGTAGTGATTGGATCAAGACGTTT.

This clone was counted a few times. With a much larger clone just one base away, this may be a read error. The chain is built from TRGV3 and TRGJ1 or TRGJ2. The junction had 1 base not matched to a gene; V was cut back by 5 bases and J by 9 bases. Per the germline V gene, CDR1 is VTNTFY and CDR2 is YDVSTARD (reference sequence). The CDR3 is 9 residues long. The CDR3, as DNA: TGTGCCACCTGGGTTAAGAAACTCTTT. As protein: CATWVKKLF.

This chain uses TRGV2 with TRGJ1 or TRGJ2. Germline V lookup: CDR1 EGSNGY, CDR2 YDSYNSKV. Unmatched junction bases numbered 12, after V lost 0 bases and J lost 1 base. There are 17 residues in the CDR3. CDR3 region: CATWDGPYGSNYYKKLF. Here the CDR3 DNA reads TGTGCCACCTGGGACGGGCCATACGGCTCTAATTATTATAAGAAACTCTTT.

V is TRGV2 and J is TRGJ1 or TRGJ2. J lost 10 bases, V lost 0 bases, and 9 bases had no gene match. Looked up from germline, CDR1 is EGSNGY and CDR2 is YDSYNSKV. CDR3 length: 13 amino acids. The CDR3 DNA reads TGTGCCACCTGGGACGGGCCTCGGGAAAAGAAACTCTTT. Its protein product is CATWDGPREKKLF.

The genes are TRGV8 and TRGJ1 or TRGJ2. Germline assignment: CDR1 VENAVY and CDR2 YDSYNSRV. V dropped 0 bases and J dropped 5; count of bases not matched to a gene: 4. CDR3 length equals 13 residues. The CDR3 sequence is CATWDRQHYKKLF. The DNA of the CDR3 is TGTGCCACCTGGGATAGGCAGCATTATAAGAAACTCTTT.

This clone is medium-sized in the sample. This sample includes further DNA sequences coding for the same CDR3. The chain uses TRGV4 and TRGJ1 or TRGJ2. Trimming removed 2 bases from V and 3 bases from J; junction bases left unmatched: 1. The germline V gene encodes CDR1 EGSTGY and CDR2 YDSYTSSV. The CDR3 has 12 amino acids. The CDR3 spells CATWDVYYKKLF. The CDR3 DNA sequence: TGTGCCACCTGGGATGTTTATTATAAGAAACTCTTT.

The table lists this clone with a few counts. The V gene is TRGV2, the J gene TRGJ1 or TRGJ2. The CDR3 is 14 amino acids. Germline V gene data show CDR1 as EGSNGY and CDR2 as YDSYNSKV. The trim removed 2 bases at V and 2 bases at J, leaving 6 bases unmatched. CDR3 in DNA: TGTGCCACCTGGGACGAAAGCTATTATTATAAGAAACTCTTT. Amino acids: CATWDESYYYKKLF.

The V call is TRGV3, the J call TRGJ1 or TRGJ2. CDR1 and CDR2 from the germline V gene are VTNTFY and YDVSTARD (reference sequence). V shed 0 bases, J shed 3 bases, and the junction held 11 bases outside the gene matches. The CDR3 is made up of 16 amino acids. In DNA, the CDR3 is TGTGCCACCTGGGACAGGCGATTGTCCATTTATTATAAGAAACTCTTT. It specifies CATWDRRLSIYYKKLF.

Note on this clone: This sample also contains other DNA sequences that code for the same CDR3. V usage is TRGV4 and J usage is TRGJ1 or TRGJ2. Looked up from germline, CDR1 is EGSTGY and CDR2 is YDSYTSSV. V was pared by 4 bases and J by 7 bases, with 10 bases of the junction left unmatched. The CDR3 runs to 13 residues. In nucleotides, the CDR3 is TGTGCCACCTGGGACGGCTTAGGGTATAAGAAACTCTTT. Its protein product is CATWDGLGYKKLF.

The gene calls are TRGV8 and TRGJ1 or TRGJ2. The CDR3 has 11 amino acids. Germline CDR1 is VENAVY and CDR2 is YDSYNSRV. Unmatched junction bases numbered 13, after V lost 9 bases and J lost 11 bases. CDR3 sequence reads: CATTLWVEKLF. The CDR3 region has the DNA TGTGCCACCACACTTTGGGTCGAGAAACTCTTT.

This clone has more than one count but fewer than ten. A much larger clone differs from this one at a single base, so this may be a read error. The chain has TRGV2 and TRGJ1 or TRGJ2. CDR1 EGSNGY and CDR2 YDSYNSKV come from the germline V gene. The CDR3 covers 13 residues. The CDR3 DNA is TGTGCCGCCTGGGACGGGCCAGGTTATAAGAAACTCTTT. This sequence encodes CAAWDGPGYKKLF.

This clone was seen more than once but under ten times. The sample carries other DNA sequences with the same CDR3. V gene TRGV2 combines with J gene TRGJ1 or TRGJ2. CDR1 and CDR2 from the germline V gene are EGSNGY and YDSYNSKV. J lost 12 bases, V lost 0 bases, and 2 bases had no gene match. The CDR3 is 10 residues long. Written as DNA, the CDR3 is TGTGCCACCTGGGACGGGCCGAAACTCTTT. Amino acids: CATWDGPKLF.

This clone has more than one count but fewer than ten. Different DNA sequences within this sample yield the same CDR3. V usage is TRGV9 and J usage is TRGJ1 or TRGJ2. With 2 bases clipped from V and 10 bases from J, the junction kept 2 bases outside the gene matches. This CDR3 contains 10 residues. Germline V CDR1 and CDR2: GITISATS, ISYDGTV (reference sequence). The CDR3 sequence is CALWEAKKLF. CDR3 in DNA: TGTGCCTTGTGGGAGGCCAAGAAACTCTTT.

A remark on this clone: One base away lies a much larger clone, so this may be a sequencing read error. The V gene is TRGV9, the J gene TRGJ1 or TRGJ2. J was trimmed by 8 bases and V by 4 bases; bases with no gene match: 2. The CDR3 runs to 10 residues. The germline V gene encodes CDR1 GITISATS and CDR2 ISYDGTV (reference sequence). Written as DNA, the CDR3 is TGTGCCTTGTGGGACGATAAGAAACTCTTT. Encoded protein: CALWDDKKLF.

This clone was counted only a few times. The genes are TRGV3 and TRGJ1 or TRGJ2. The V gene end was trimmed by 6 bases and the J gene end by 2 bases; junction bases not matched to a gene: 7. The CDR3 covers 13 residues. Germline V gene data show CDR1 as VTNTFY and CDR2 as YDVSTARD (reference sequence). CDR3 bases: TGTGCCACCTGGAAGACTCATTATTATAAGAAACTCTTT. It codes for CATWKTHYYKKLF.

Concerning this clone itself: One base away lies a much larger clone, so this may be a sequencing read error. Other DNA sequences in the same sample also yield this CDR3. The V gene is TRGV2, the J gene TRGJ1 or TRGJ2. CDR1 and CDR2 from the germline V gene are EGSNGY and YDSYNSKV. The CDR3 spans 11 residues. The V segment lost 0 bases and the J segment 9 bases; nucleotides outside the gene matches: 2. The CDR3 DNA is TGTGCCACCTGGGACGGGATTAAGAAACTCTTT. Protein: CATWDGIKKLF.